This T cell receptor beta chain was found in a study of blood T cell repertoires in COVID-19. Background on the study: T cells, B-cell-depleted T cells, or PBMCs provided the cDNA or gDNA that served as material.

Clones were read by immunoSEQ multiplex PCR, and TCRdb kept only the in-frame ones, dropping some. The sample lists about 150,000 clones, 80% to 90% occurring once. Sequenced: peripheral blood. This TCR was sampled from a man aged 65-85 years with acute or convalescent COVID-19.

The CDR3 spells CASSQLLANEQFF. CDR3 coding DNA: TGTGCCAGCAGCCAATTGCTAGCCAATGAGCAGTTCTTC. This chain connects TRBV16 to TRBJ2-1, with D tentatively TRBD2 (5 bases). The CDR3 is 13 amino acids. Trimming removed 1 base from V and 6 bases from J, with 7 bases in between. Germline V CDR1 and CDR2: KGHSY, FQNENV.